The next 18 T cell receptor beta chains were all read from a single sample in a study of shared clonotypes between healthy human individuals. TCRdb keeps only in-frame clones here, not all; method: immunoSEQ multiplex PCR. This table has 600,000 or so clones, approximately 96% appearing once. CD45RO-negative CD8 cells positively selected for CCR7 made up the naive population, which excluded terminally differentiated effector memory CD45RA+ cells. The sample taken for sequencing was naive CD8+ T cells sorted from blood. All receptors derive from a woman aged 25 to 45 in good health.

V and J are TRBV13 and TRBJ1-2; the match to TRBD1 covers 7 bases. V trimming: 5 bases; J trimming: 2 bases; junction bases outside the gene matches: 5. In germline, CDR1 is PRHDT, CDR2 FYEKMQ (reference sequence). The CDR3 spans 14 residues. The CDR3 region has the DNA TGTGCCAGCAGCATTCGGACAGGAAACTATGGCTACACCTTC. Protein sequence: CASSIRTGNYGYTF.

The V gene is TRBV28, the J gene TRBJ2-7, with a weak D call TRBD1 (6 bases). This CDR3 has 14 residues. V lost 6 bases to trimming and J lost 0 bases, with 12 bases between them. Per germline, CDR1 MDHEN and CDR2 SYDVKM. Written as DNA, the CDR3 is TGTGCCAGCAGCCCAGACAGGATCTCCTACGAGCAGTACTTC. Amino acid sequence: CASSPDRISYEQYF.

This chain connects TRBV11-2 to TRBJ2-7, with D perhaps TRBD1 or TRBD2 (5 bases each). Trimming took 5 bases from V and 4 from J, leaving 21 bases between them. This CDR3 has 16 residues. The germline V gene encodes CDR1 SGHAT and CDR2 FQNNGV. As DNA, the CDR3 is TGTGCCAGCAGCCTGGGCCGGGGCGAGCTTACTTACGAGCAGTACTTC. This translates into CASSLGRGELTYEQYF.

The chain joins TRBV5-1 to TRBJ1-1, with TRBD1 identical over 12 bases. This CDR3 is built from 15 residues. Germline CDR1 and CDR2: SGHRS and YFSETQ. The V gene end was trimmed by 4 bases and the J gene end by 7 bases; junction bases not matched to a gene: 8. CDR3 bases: TGCGCCAGCAGCCTGAGGGGGACAGGGGGCAGTGAAGCTTTCTTT. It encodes CASSLRGTGGSEAFF.

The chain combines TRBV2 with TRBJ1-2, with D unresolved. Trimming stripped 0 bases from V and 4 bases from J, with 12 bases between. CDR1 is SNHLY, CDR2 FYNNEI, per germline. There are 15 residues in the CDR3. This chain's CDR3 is CASSEALRTPYGYTF. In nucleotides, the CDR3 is TGTGCCAGCAGTGAAGCGCTTCGGACTCCCTATGGCTACACCTTC.

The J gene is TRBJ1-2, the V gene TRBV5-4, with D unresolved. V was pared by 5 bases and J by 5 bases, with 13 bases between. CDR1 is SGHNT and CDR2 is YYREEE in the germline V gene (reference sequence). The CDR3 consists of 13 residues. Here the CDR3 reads CASSYTGSYGYTF. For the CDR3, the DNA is TGTGCCAGCAGTTATACGGGATCTTATGGCTACACCTTC.

The CDR3 nucleotides read TGTGCCAGCAGCTGGGGGGCGGTGGCAGGGGACGAGCAGTACTTC. As protein: CASSWGAVAGDEQYF. The chain has TRBV7-9 and TRBJ2-7, with D possibly being TRBD1 or TRBD2 (6 bases each). CDR3 length equals 15 residues. CDR1 and CDR2 (germline): SEHNR, FQNEAQ (reference sequence). With 4 bases removed from V and 5 bases from J, the gap between germline ends came to 18 bases.

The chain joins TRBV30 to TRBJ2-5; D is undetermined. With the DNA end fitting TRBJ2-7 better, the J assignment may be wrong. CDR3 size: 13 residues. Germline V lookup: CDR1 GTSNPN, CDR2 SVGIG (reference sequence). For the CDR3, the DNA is TGTGCCTGGAGTGTTGGCCTTCTCTACGAGCAGTACTTC. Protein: CAWSVGLLYEQYF.

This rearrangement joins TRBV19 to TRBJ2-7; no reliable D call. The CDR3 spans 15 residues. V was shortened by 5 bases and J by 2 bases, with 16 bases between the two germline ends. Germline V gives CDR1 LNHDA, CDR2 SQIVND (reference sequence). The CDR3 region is CASSPHLGGPYEQYF. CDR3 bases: TGTGCCAGTAGTCCCCATTTGGGTGGGCCCTACGAGCAGTACTTC. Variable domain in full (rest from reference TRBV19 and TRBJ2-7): DGGITQSPKYLFRKEGQNVTLSCEQNLNHDAMYWYRQDPGQGLRLIYYSQIVNDFQKGDIAEGYSVSREKKESFPLTVTSAQKNPTAFYLCASSPHLGGPYEQYFGPGTRLTVT.

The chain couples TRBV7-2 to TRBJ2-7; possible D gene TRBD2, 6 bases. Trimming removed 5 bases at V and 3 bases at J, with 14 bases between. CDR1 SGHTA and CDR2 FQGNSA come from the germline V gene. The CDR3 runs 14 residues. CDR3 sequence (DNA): TGTGCCAGCAGCCTCCGGGACTCCGTCTACGAGCAGTACTTC. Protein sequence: CASSLRDSVYEQYF.

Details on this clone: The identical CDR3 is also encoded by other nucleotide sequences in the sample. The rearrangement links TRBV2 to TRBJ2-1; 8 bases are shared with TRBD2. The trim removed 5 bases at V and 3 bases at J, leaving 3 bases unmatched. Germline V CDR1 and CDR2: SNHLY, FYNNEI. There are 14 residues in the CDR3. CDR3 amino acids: CASSSGTSYNEQFF. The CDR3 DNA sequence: TGTGCCAGCAGTTCCGGGACTAGCTACAATGAGCAGTTCTTC.

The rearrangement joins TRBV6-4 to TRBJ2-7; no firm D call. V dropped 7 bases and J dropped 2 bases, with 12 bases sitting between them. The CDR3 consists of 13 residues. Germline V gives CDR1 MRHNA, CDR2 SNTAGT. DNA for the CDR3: TGTGCCAGCATTCTAAAACAAACCTACGAGCAGTACTTC. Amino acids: CASILKQTYEQYF.

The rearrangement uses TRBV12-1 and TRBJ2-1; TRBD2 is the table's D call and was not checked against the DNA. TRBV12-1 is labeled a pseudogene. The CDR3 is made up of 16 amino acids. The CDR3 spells CASSYVSGTVCNEQFF. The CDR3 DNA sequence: TGTGCCAGCAGCTACGTGAGCGGAACAGTGTGCAATGAGCAGTTCTTC.

The CDR3 is CASSPYNRGRSEAFF. The CDR3 nucleotides are TGTGCCAGCAGCCCATACAACAGGGGGCGAAGTGAAGCTTTCTTT. The chain carries TRBV9 and TRBJ1-1; TRBD1 matches 9 bases. V was clipped by 4 bases and J by 7 bases; unmatched bases: 11. Germline V gene lookup returns CDR1 SGDLS and CDR2 YYNGEE. This CDR3 has 15 amino acids.

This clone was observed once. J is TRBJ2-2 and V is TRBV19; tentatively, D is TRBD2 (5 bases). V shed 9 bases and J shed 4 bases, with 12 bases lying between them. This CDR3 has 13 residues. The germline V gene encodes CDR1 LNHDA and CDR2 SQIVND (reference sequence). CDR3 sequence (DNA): TGTGCCAGCCTCGGGGAAATCACCGGGGAGCTGTTTTTT. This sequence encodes CASLGEITGELFF.

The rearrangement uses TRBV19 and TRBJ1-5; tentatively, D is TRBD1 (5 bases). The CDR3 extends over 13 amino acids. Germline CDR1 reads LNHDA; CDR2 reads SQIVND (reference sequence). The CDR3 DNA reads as TGTGTCGGGACCGATTATAGCAATCAGCCCCAGCATTTT. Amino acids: CVGTDYSNQPQHF.

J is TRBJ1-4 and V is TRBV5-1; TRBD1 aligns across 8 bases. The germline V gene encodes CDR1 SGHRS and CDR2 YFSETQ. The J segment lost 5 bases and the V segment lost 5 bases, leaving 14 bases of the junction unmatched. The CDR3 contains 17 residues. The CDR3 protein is CASRTGVGGLFNEKLFF. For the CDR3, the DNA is TGCGCCAGCAGGACAGGGGTCGGTGGACTCTTCAATGAAAAACTGTTTTTT.

CDR3 sequence (DNA): TGTGCCACCCACGCGGGGGGGCCTAATGAAAAACTGTTTTTT. It is translated as CATHAGGPNEKLFF. The chain combines TRBV27 with TRBJ1-4; D might be TRBD1 (6 bases). The CDR3 length is 14 residues. Germline V gene sequence: CDR1 MNHEY, CDR2 SMNVEV (reference sequence). V was cut by 10 bases and J by 3 bases, with 15 bases left in between. The entire variable domain, with the rest obtained from reference TRBV27 and TRBJ1-4, is as follows: EAQVTQNPRYLITVTGKKLTVTCSQNMNHEYMSWYRQDPGLGLRQIYYSMNVEVTDKGDVPEGYKVSRKEKRNFPLILESPSPNQTSLYFCATHAGGPNEKLFFGSGTQLSVL.